This T cell receptor (beta chain) was retrieved from a study of metastatic and nonmetastatic thyroid tumors. Looking at the study overall: Samples came from malignant and benign thyroid patients, and repertoires were compared across blood and tumor or nodule tissue.

Study-level results: TCR beta diversity was reportedly significantly higher in malignant thyroid tumors than benign nodules, in blood and tumor.

In the authors' methods: CDR3 was compared across clinicopathological groups, and the resulting differences were used to build a distant-metastasis classifier for papillary thyroid cancer. With MiXCR, TCRdb called clones anew from the PCR reads. In this record, the V and J calls reflect TCRdb's handling and not the investigators' own analysis. The sample has 43,000 or so clones, roughly 15% seen once. Per germline, CDR1 MNHNS and CDR2 SASEGT. The CDR3 contains 17 residues. V lost 4 bases and J lost 7; bases outside the gene matches: 16. None of the patients had undergone any treatment ahead of thyroid surgery. This clone was recorded many times. The antigen is undetermined.

The chain recombines TRBV6-1 with TRBJ1-2; 9 bases are shared with TRBD1. The sequence derives from a female donor with papillary thyroid cancer or a benign thyroid nodule (not recorded which). Some clones in this sample may be carry-over from other donors' samples. What was sequenced was blood. The CDR3 sequence is CASSAWDRAAVLGGYTF. CDR3 bases: TGTGCCAGCAGTGCTTGGGACAGGGCTGCCGTGTTGGGTGGCTACACCTTC.